This T cell receptor beta chain derives from a study of blood T cell repertoires in COVID-19. This clone was picked up a small number of times. The Seattle patients, enrolled during active infection, were followed longitudinally. Per the original data handling: Reference gene primer amplification in the assay estimated nucleated cell counts. Clones were sequenced by immunoSEQ multiplex PCR, and TCRdb holds only the in-frame ones, with some missing. The V and J calls and the clone size are those of that table, but D and trimming were determined from the DNA. The data show under 350,000 clones, roughly 90% seen once. This CDR3 has 15 residues. V dropped 6 bases and J dropped 4; count of bases not matched to a gene: 7. The germline V gene has CDR1 LGHDT and CDR2 YNNKEL (reference sequence).

This receptor was taken from a woman aged 25 to 39 with COVID-19, enrolled during active disease. Sequenced: peripheral blood. The V and J genes are TRBV3-1 (or the pseudogene TRBV3-2) and TRBJ1-4, with TRBD1 identical over 8 bases. The CDR3 DNA sequence: TGTGCCAGCAGGAGGCAGGGGGCGAATAATGAAAAACTGTTTTTT. It yields the protein CASRRQGANNEKLFF.